This T cell receptor beta chain was identified in a study of blood T cell repertoires in COVID-19. Turning to the study itself: Material from acute and convalescent COVID-19 was sourced from the United States, Italy and Spain.

As processed by the authors: Reference gene primer amplification gave nucleated cell count estimates. Generated by immunoSEQ multiplex PCR, the TCRdb table keeps only in-frame clones and is missing some. D and trimming come from the DNA, and the V and J calls and clone size come from that table. The data show under 300,000 clones, with 75% to 90% seen just once and around 6% held by the top ten. The CDR3 runs 14 residues. Trimming took 2 bases from V and 6 from J, leaving 13 bases between them. Looked up from germline, CDR1 is PRHDT and CDR2 is FYEKMQ (reference sequence). Living in 24 US areas, the participants were between 18 and 89 years of age.

V and J are TRBV13 and TRBJ1-2, with a possible D match to TRBD1 (6 bases). This TCR came from a woman between 25 and 40 years old with acute COVID-19. Sequenced: PBMCs or T cells enriched from blood (not recorded which). CDR3 sequence reads: CASSLQGRVNGYTF. The CDR3 DNA follows: TGTGCCAGCAGCTTACAGGGGAGGGTGAATGGCTACACCTTC.